This TCR beta chain was identified during a study of CD8 T cells in ankylosing spondylitis. TCRdb passed the 5' RACE reads through MiXCR, listing each CDR3 protein once. The sample consists of about 150,000 distinct CDR3 sequences, roughly 31% of them appearing once. The CDR3 runs 15 residues. V shed 5 bases and J 5 bases; nucleotides not matched to a gene: 6. Germline CDR1 ENHRY, CDR2 SYGVKD. Comment on this clonotype: What it recognizes is unknown.

General study findings and limits: The disease-linked clones had a CD8+ phenotype and low blood frequencies. Within ankylosing spondylitis blood, a TCR beta motif made up of eight highly homologous variants appeared to be characteristic.

The TCR comes from a male donor with ankylosing spondylitis. Sequences were obtained from synovial fluid, either unsorted or a sorted T cell fraction (not recorded which). The chain has TRBV10-3 and TRBJ2-3, with 11 bases lining up with TRBD2. CDR3 coding DNA: TGTGCCATCAGTCTAGCGGGGGGCCATGGAGATACGCAGTATTTT. Translating gives CAISLAGGHGDTQYF.